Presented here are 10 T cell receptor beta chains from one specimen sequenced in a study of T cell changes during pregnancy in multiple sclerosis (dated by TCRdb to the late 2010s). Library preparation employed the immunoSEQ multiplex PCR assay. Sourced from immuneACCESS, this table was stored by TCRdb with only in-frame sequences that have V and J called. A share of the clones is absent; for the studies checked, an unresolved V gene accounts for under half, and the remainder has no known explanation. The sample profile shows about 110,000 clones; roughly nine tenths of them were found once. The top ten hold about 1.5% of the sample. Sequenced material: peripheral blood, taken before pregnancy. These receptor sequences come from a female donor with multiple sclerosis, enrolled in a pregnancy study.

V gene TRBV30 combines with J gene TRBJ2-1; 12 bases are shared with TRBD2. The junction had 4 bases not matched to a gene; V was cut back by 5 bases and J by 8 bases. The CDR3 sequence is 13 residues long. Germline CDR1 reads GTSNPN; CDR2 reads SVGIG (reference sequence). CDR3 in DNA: TGTGCCTGGCGACTAGCGGGGGTTTATGAGCAGTTCTTC. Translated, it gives CAWRLAGVYEQFF.

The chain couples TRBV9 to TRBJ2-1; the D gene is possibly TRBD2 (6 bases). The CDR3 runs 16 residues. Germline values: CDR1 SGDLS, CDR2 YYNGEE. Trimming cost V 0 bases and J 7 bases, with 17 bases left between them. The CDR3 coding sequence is TGTGCCAGCAGCGTAGCTATCCGGGTTGGAGGGAATGAGCAGTTCTTC. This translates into CASSVAIRVGGNEQFF.

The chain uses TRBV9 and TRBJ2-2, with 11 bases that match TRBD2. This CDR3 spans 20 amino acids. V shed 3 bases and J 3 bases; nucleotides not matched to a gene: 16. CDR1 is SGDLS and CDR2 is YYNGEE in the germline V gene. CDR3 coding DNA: TGTGCCAGCAGCGCCCACACCCCCCGGGCTAGCGGGAGGTACACCGGGGAGCTGTTTTTT. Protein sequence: CASSAHTPRASGRYTGELFF.

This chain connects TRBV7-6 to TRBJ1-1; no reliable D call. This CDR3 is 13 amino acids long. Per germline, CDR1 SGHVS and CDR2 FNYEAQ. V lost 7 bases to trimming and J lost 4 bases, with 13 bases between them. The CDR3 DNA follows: TGTGCCAGCATCCGCAAGGGAGGCACTGAAGCTTTCTTT. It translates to CASIRKGGTEAFF. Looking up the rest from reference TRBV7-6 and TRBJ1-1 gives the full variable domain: GAGVSQSPRYKVTKRGQDVALRCDPISGHVSLYWYRQALGQGPEFLTYFNYEAQQDKSGLPNDRFSAERPEGSISTLTIQRTEQRDSAMYRCASIRKGGTEAFFGQGTRLTVV.

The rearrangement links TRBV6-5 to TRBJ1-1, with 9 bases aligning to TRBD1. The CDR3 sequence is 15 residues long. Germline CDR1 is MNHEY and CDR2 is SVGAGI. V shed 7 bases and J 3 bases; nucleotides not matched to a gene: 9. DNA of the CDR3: TGTGCCAGCATTCAACCGGGACAGGGATACACTGAAGCTTTCTTT. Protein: CASIQPGQGYTEAFF.

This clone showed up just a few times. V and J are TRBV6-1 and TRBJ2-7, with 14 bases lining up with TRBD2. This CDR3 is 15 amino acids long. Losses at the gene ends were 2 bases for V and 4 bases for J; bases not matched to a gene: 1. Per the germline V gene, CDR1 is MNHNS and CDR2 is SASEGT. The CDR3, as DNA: TGTGCCAGCAGTGAAAGGACTAGCGGGGGGTACGAGCAGTACTTC. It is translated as CASSERTSGGYEQYF.

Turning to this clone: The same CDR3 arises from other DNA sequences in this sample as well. The CDR3 coding sequence is TGTGCCAGCTCACCTCTAGCGGGAGCGTACAATGAGCAGTTCTTC. This codes for CASSPLAGAYNEQFF. This rearrangement joins TRBV18 to TRBJ2-1; TRBD2 aligns across 10 bases. This CDR3 comprises 15 residues. J was trimmed by 4 bases and V by 3 bases; bases with no gene match: 3. In germline, CDR1 is KGHSH, CDR2 LQKENI.

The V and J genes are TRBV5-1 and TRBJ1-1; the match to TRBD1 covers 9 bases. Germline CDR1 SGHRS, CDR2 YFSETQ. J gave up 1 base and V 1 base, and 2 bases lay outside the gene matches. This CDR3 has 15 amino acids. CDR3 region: CASSLSGQGNTEAFF. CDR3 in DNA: TGCGCCAGCAGCTTGTCGGGACAGGGGAACACTGAAGCTTTCTTT.

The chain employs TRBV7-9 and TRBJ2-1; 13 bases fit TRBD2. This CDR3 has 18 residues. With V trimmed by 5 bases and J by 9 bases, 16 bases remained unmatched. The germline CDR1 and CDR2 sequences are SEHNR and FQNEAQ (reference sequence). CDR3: CASSPYPGLAGAGGEQFF. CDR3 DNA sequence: TGTGCCAGCAGCCCCTACCCCGGACTAGCGGGAGCTGGGGGTGAGCAGTTCTTC. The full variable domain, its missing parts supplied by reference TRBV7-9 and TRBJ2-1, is DTGVSQNPRHKITKRGQNVTFRCDPISEHNRLYWYRQTLGQGPEFLTYFQNEAQLEKSRLLSDRFSAERPKGSFSTLEIQRTEQGDSAMYLCASSPYPGLAGAGGEQFFGPGTRLTVL.

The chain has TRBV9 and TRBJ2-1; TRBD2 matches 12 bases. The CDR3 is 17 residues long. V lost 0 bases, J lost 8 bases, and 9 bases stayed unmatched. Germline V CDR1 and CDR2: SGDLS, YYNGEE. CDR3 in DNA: TGTGCCAGCAGCGTAGGCCTGACTAGCGGGGGAGGCGATGAGCAGTTCTTC. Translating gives CASSVGLTSGGGDEQFF.